This T cell receptor beta chain originates from a study of PD-L1 blockade in urothelial cancer. Study-level information: After treatment start, blood was analyzed at 3 weeks (second dose) and at 6 weeks. The study recovered a median of 141,255 T cells per blood sample.

On this clone: Its specificity is not known.

The assay was immunoSEQ multiplex PCR, and TCRdb's table has in-frame clones only and misses some. This table holds about 36,000 clones, approximately 84% found once. Whole-study findings and limits: Tumor-associated clones in blood expanded more at 3 weeks in durable-benefit patients.

The CDR3 length is 13 residues. V was pared by 4 bases and J by 0 bases, with 9 bases between. Germline V gives CDR1 GTSNPN, CDR2 SVGIG (reference sequence). The time point: peripheral blood 6 weeks after treatment start. Pretreatment sampling and on-treatment sampling together yielded between 1 and 8 samples for each patient. The receptor's source is a man aged 35-49 years with urothelial cancer. The sequences come from PBMCs, collected around atezolizumab (anti-PD-L1) treatment. The chain is built from TRBV30 and TRBJ1-1; D is undetermined. CDR3 sequence: CAWMFQLNTEAFF. The DNA for the CDR3 is TGTGCCTGGATGTTTCAGTTGAACACTGAAGCTTTCTTT.